This TCR beta chain was observed in a study of blood T cell repertoires in COVID-19. Study-wide background: The United States, Italy and Spain provided the acute and convalescent COVID-19 samples. The cDNA or gDNA used as material had been derived from T cells, B-cell-depleted T cells, or PBMCs.

This clone was observed a few times. Germline and junction disagree at one end, which may indicate a read error. Libraries were prepared by immunoSEQ multiplex PCR; TCRdb keeps only in-frame clonotypes and omits some of them. This table has 45,000 to 60,000 clones, 70% to 90% appearing once. The CDR3 has 12 residues. Looked up from germline, CDR1 is MNHNY and CDR2 is SVGAGI (reference sequence). The chain recombines TRBV6-6 with TRBJ1-2, with D unclear. This clonotype was sampled from a man in his fifties or sixties with acute or convalescent COVID-19. The sequencing sample was made of peripheral blood. CDR3 nucleotide sequence: TGTGCCAGCAGTGACTCAGCCTATGGCTACACCTTC. Translation gives CASSDSAYGYTF.